These 24 T cell receptor beta chains were all obtained from the same sample, sequenced in a study of T cell clones after liver transplantation. Clones were sequenced by immunoSEQ multiplex PCR, and TCRdb holds only the in-frame ones, with some missing. In the table there are 15,000 or so clones, 82% of which are singletons. The sequencing used CD8+ T cells from blood, collected 47 months after liver transplant. Every receptor here comes from a human patient who received a liver transplant. Part of the T cells may come from the graft donor.

V and J are TRBV9 and TRBJ1-1, with D maybe TRBD1 (6 bases). V was pared by 3 bases and J by 1 base, with 10 bases between. The germline V gene encodes CDR1 SGDLS and CDR2 YYNGEE. The CDR3 is 14 amino acids. This CDR3 reads CASSATTGNTEAFF. In nucleotides, the CDR3 is TGTGCCAGCAGCGCAACGACAGGGAACACTGAAGCTTTCTTT.

Written as DNA, the CDR3 is TGTGCCAGTAGTATCCAGACTCACAATGAGCAGTTCTTC. Its translation is CASSIQTHNEQFF. The chain has TRBV19 and TRBJ2-1; unclear D gene. This CDR3 is built from 13 residues. V was pared by 3 bases and J by 5 bases, with 8 bases between. The germline gives CDR1 LNHDA, CDR2 SQIVND (reference sequence). Supplemented by reference TRBV19 and TRBJ2-1, the full variable domain reads DGGITQSPKYLFRKEGQNVTLSCEQNLNHDAMYWYRQDPGQGLRLIYYSQIVNDFQKGDIAEGYSVSREKKESFPLTVTSAQKNPTAFYLCASSIQTHNEQFFGPGTRLTVL.

The V and J genes are TRBV9 and TRBJ2-7; the D gene could be TRBD1 or TRBD2 (5 bases each). This CDR3 contains 14 residues. Germline loops: CDR1 SGDLS, CDR2 YYNGEE. V lost 2 bases, J lost 0 bases, and 9 bases lay in between. The CDR3 DNA reads as TGTGCCAGCAGCGTGGGGGAGAGCTCCTACGAGCAGTACTTC. Protein sequence: CASSVGESSYEQYF.

V usage is TRBV7-2 and J usage is TRBJ1-4; no clear D. Germline assignment: CDR1 SGHTA and CDR2 FQGNSA. The ends were cut back, 5 bases at V and 5 bases at J, with 3 bases in the middle. The CDR3 has 11 amino acids. Here the CDR3 reads CASSRNEKLFF. The DNA for the CDR3 is TGTGCCAGCAGCCGGAATGAAAAACTGTTTTTT.

The chain couples TRBV7-9 to TRBJ2-1; 9 bases match TRBD2. Unmatched junction bases numbered 12, after V lost 5 bases and J lost 10 bases. Germline V CDR1 and CDR2: SEHNR, FQNEAQ (reference sequence). The CDR3 is 15 residues long. This CDR3 reads CASSLRTSVLEEQFF. CDR3 DNA sequence: TGTGCCAGCAGCCTCCGGACTAGCGTTCTGGAGGAGCAGTTCTTC. Supplemented by reference TRBV7-9 and TRBJ2-1, the full variable domain reads DTGVSQNPRHKITKRGQNVTFRCDPISEHNRLYWYRQTLGQGPEFLTYFQNEAQLEKSRLLSDRFSAERPKGSFSTLEIQRTEQGDSAMYLCASSLRTSVLEEQFFGPGTRLTVL.

The CDR3 DNA reads as TGTGCCAGCAGCCCGGGACTAGCGGATCTGAACACCGGGGAGCTGTTTTTT. Translated: CASSPGLADLNTGELFF. The chain couples TRBV5-4 to TRBJ2-2; 11 nucleotides agree with TRBD2. With V trimmed by 4 bases and J by 1 base, 6 bases remained unmatched. CDR1 is SGHNT, CDR2 YYREEE, per germline (reference sequence). This CDR3 has 17 residues. The complete variable domain, with remaining parts taken from reference TRBV5-4 and TRBJ2-2, reads ETGVTQSPTHLIKTRGQQVTLRCSSQSGHNTVSWYQQALGQGPQFIFQYYREEENGRGNFPPRFSGLQFPNYSSELNVNALELDDSALYLCASSPGLADLNTGELFFGEGSRLTVL.

The J gene is TRBJ2-3, the V gene TRBV9, with D unresolved. The CDR3 is made up of 15 amino acids. From germline, CDR1 is SGDLS and CDR2 YYNGEE. V gave up 0 bases and J gave up 2 bases, with 10 bases separating them. The CDR3 is CASSVEVSFTDTQYF. CDR3 in DNA: TGTGCCAGCAGCGTAGAGGTCTCCTTCACAGATACGCAGTATTTT.

The rearrangement joins TRBV19 to TRBJ2-1; no clear D. Trimming left V 6 bases short and J 7 bases short, with 13 bases between. The CDR3 spans 13 residues. In germline, CDR1 is LNHDA, CDR2 SQIVND (reference sequence). CDR3 loop: CASSPAQWNEQFF. The CDR3 DNA reads as TGTGCCAGTAGCCCCGCTCAGTGGAATGAGCAGTTCTTC.

V is TRBV9 and J is TRBJ2-7; 10 nucleotides match TRBD1. V was clipped by 4 bases and J by 5 bases; unmatched bases: 9. The CDR3 loop spans 15 amino acids. From germline, CDR1 is SGDLS and CDR2 YYNGEE. The CDR3: CASSPTSGTGDEQYF. CDR3 DNA sequence: TGTGCCAGCAGCCCCACTTCCGGGACAGGGGACGAGCAGTACTTC.

This clone has just a few counts. This CDR3 reads CASKGLAGGWETQYF. CDR3 coding DNA: TGTGCCAGCAAAGGATTAGCGGGGGGTTGGGAGACCCAGTACTTC. The rearrangement uses TRBV6-5 and TRBJ2-5; 10 bases agree with TRBD2. This CDR3 has 15 residues. After removal of 7 bases from V and 5 bases from J, the junction contained 10 bases not matched to a gene. The germline gives CDR1 MNHEY, CDR2 SVGAGI.

V is TRBV4-1 and J is TRBJ2-7, with D unclear. Trimming pared 4 bases from V and 5 bases from J, leaving 12 bases between. The CDR3 runs to 13 residues. Germline CDR1 and CDR2: MGHRA and YSYEKL. The CDR3 region is CASSRSEAHEQYF. CDR3 sequence (DNA): TGCGCCAGCAGCCGATCAGAGGCGCACGAGCAGTACTTC.

The CDR3 spells CASGEAYEQYF. The CDR3 nucleotides read TGTGCCTCCGGCGAGGCCTACGAGCAGTACTTC. The chain is built from TRBV6-1 and TRBJ2-7, with D unclear. The germline gives CDR1 MNHNS, CDR2 SASEGT. The CDR3 has 11 amino acids. V was cut by 11 bases and J by 2 bases, with 10 bases left in between.

For the CDR3, the DNA is TGTGCCAGCAGTTTTCATGACGAAACAGACGAGCAGTACTTC. It codes for CASSFHDETDEQYF. This chain links TRBV27 with TRBJ2-7, with D unresolved. Germline V CDR1 and CDR2: MNHEY, SMNVEV (reference sequence). CDR3 length: 14 residues. The V and J ends lost 3 bases and 5 bases respectively, with 14 bases between them.

The chain's CDR3 is CASVPDGVYEQYF. CDR3 in DNA: TGCGCCAGCGTACCTGACGGGGTCTACGAGCAGTACTTC. The chain employs TRBV5-1 and TRBJ2-7, with a weak D call TRBD2 (5 bases). Per the germline V gene, CDR1 is SGHRS and CDR2 is YFSETQ. The germline V and J ends were trimmed by 7 bases and 3 bases, with 14 bases remaining between them. This CDR3 has 13 residues.

V usage is TRBV29-1 and J usage is TRBJ1-4; D is undetermined. V was pared by 6 bases and J by 8 bases, with 19 bases between. Per the germline V gene, CDR1 is SQVTM and CDR2 is ANQGSEA. This CDR3 comprises 14 residues. CDR3 residues: CSVPELEGDEKLFF. The CDR3 DNA reads TGCAGCGTCCCCGAGCTAGAGGGAGACGAAAAACTGTTTTTT.

The sample holds one count of this clone. The V gene is TRBV4-3, the J gene TRBJ2-1; 8 nucleotides align to TRBD1. CDR1 and CDR2 from the germline V gene are LGHNA and YSLEER. The length of the CDR3 is 16 residues. The trim removed 1 base at V and 6 bases at J, leaving 8 bases unmatched. CDR3 nucleotide sequence: TGCGCCAGCAGCCAAGCCACAGGGGGTACCGGCAATGAGCAGTTCTTC. Its protein product is CASSQATGGTGNEQFF.

The chain has TRBV27 and TRBJ2-3, with D uncertain. The CDR3 sequence is 13 residues long. V shed 6 bases and J shed 0 bases, with 7 bases lying between them. Germline CDR1 is MNHEY and CDR2 is SMNVEV (reference sequence). The CDR3 protein is CASRSKSTDTQYF. For the CDR3, the DNA is TGTGCCAGCAGGTCAAAAAGCACAGATACGCAGTATTTT.

This chain uses TRBV11-2 with TRBJ2-2; tentatively, D is TRBD1 or TRBD2 (5 bases each). This CDR3 has 14 residues. V was cut by 0 bases and J by 5 bases, with 7 bases left in between. In germline, CDR1 is SGHAT, CDR2 FQNNGV. CDR3 loop: CASSLEWGTGELFF. For the CDR3, the DNA is TGTGCCAGCAGCTTAGAGTGGGGGACCGGGGAGCTGTTTTTT.

This sequence joins TRBV15 and TRBJ2-1; 7 bases agree with TRBD2. Trimming cost V 6 bases and J 6 bases; bases outside gene matches: 8. Germline CDR1 and CDR2: LNHNV and YYDKDF (reference sequence). CDR3 size: 14 residues. In DNA form, the CDR3 reads TGTGCCACCAGATCACCTCGGGGGGTCAATGAGCAGTTCTTC. This codes for CATRSPRGVNEQFF.

The chain is built from TRBV4-1 and TRBJ2-1, with 7 bases matching TRBD2. Unmatched junction bases numbered 8, after V lost 1 base and J lost 8 bases. Germline CDR1 reads MGHRA; CDR2 reads YSYEKL. The CDR3 covers 15 residues. In DNA form, the CDR3 reads TGCGCCAGCAGCCAAGGGACTAGTTTTTTAGATGAGCAGTTCTTC. The encoded protein is CASSQGTSFLDEQFF.

This chain connects TRBV4-1 to TRBJ2-3; 8 bases are a match to TRBD1. Trimming removed 5 bases from V and 0 bases from J; junction bases left unmatched: 10. The CDR3 consists of 17 residues. Per germline, CDR1 MGHRA and CDR2 YSYEKL. CDR3 coding DNA: TGCGCCAGCAGCACCCGACAGGGGTCCATTAGCACAGATACGCAGTATTTT. Amino acid sequence: CASSTRQGSISTDTQYF.

The V and J genes are TRBV5-5 and TRBJ2-7; the D gene is possibly TRBD2 (6 bases). Trimming removed 4 bases at V and 7 bases at J, with 18 bases between. CDR1 and CDR2 from the germline V gene are SGHKS and YYEKEE (reference sequence). The CDR3 is 14 amino acids. The CDR3 nucleotides read TGTGCCAGCAGCCACTATGCGGGGTCTGGGGAGCAGTACTTC. The encoded protein is CASSHYAGSGEQYF.

This chain links TRBV2 with TRBJ2-5; D might be TRBD1 (5 bases). The germline gives CDR1 SNHLY, CDR2 FYNNEI. The CDR3 extends over 12 amino acids. Between the trimmed V and J ends, which lost 0 bases and 7 bases, there was a span of 6 bases. The CDR3 sequence is CASSEAGPTQYF. CDR3 DNA sequence: TGTGCCAGCAGTGAAGCGGGGCCGACCCAGTACTTC.

This clone was seen only a few times. The chain recombines TRBV27 with TRBJ2-2; no reliable D call. This CDR3 has 12 amino acids. Trimming removed 6 bases from V and 6 bases from J, with 8 bases in between. The germline gives CDR1 MNHEY, CDR2 SMNVEV (reference sequence). In DNA form, the CDR3 reads TGTGCCAGCAGGACGTCGGCCGGGGAGCTGTTTTTT. Protein: CASRTSAGELFF.